The rows below give T cell receptor beta chains drawn from one sample of a study of T cells after posttransplantation cyclophosphamide. This table comes from immunoSEQ multiplex PCR, and its TCRdb copy is limited to in-frame clones, with some not included. Sampling found 35,000 to 40,000 clones, none seen once. The material sequenced was PBMCs. These receptors all come from a man between 25 and 39 years old in good health and a related stem cell transplant donor. CDR3s include the opening cysteine and the closing phenylalanine or tryptophan. The D gene is left open where the match is weak. Clone size is not always given. Where it is, it says once, few, many or a class for expanded clones.

D gene: -; J gene: TRBJ1-1; V gene: TRBV2; clone size: -; CDR3 protein: CASSEYRAFEAFF; CDR3 DNA: TGTGCCAGCAGTGAATACAGGGCGTTTGAAGCTTTCTTT
D gene: -; J gene: TRBJ2-2; V gene: TRBV4-1; clone size: many; CDR3 protein: CASSQGADTGELFF; CDR3 DNA: TGCGCCAGCAGCCAGGGGGCAGACACCGGGGAGCTGTTTTTT
D gene: TRBD2; J gene: TRBJ2-1; V gene: TRBV7-9; clone size: many; CDR3 protein: CASSPWTSKGGNEQFF; CDR3 DNA: TGTGCCAGCAGCCCATGGACTAGCAAGGGGGGGAATGAGCAGTTCTTC
D gene: -; J gene: TRBJ2-3; V gene: TRBV7-3; clone size: few; CDR3 protein: CASSPTRASTDTQYF; CDR3 DNA: TGTGCCAGCAGCCCCACTAGGGCTAGCACAGATACGCAGTATTTT
D gene: -; J gene: TRBJ1-2; V gene: TRBV5-6; clone size: many; CDR3 protein: CASSLVETTNYGYTF; CDR3 DNA: TGTGCCAGCAGCTTGGTTGAGACAACTAACTATGGCTACACCTTC
D gene: -; J gene: TRBJ2-1; V gene: TRBV25-1; clone size: -; CDR3 protein: CASSARPSYNEQFF; CDR3 DNA: TGTGCCAGCAGTGCCAGGCCCTCCTACAATGAGCAGTTCTTC
D gene: TRBD1; J gene: TRBJ1-6; V gene: TRBV5-4; clone size: many; CDR3 protein: CASSFGVPGGGSPLHF; CDR3 DNA: TGTGCCAGCAGCTTTGGGGTACCAGGGGGCGGTTCACCCCTCCACTTT
D gene: -; J gene: TRBJ1-4; V gene: TRBV7-9; clone size: many; CDR3 protein: CASSLATGSEKLFF; CDR3 DNA: TGTGCCAGCAGCTTAGCTACAGGGTCCGAAAAACTGTTTTTT
D gene: TRBD2; J gene: TRBJ2-2; V gene: TRBV6-5; clone size: many; CDR3 protein: CASSYSGLAEPGELFF; CDR3 DNA: TGTGCCAGCAGTTACTCAGGACTAGCGGAACCCGGGGAGCTGTTTTTT
D gene: TRBD1; J gene: TRBJ1-4; V gene: TRBV27; clone size: -; CDR3 protein: CASSPRDSNEKLFF; CDR3 DNA: TGTGCCAGCAGTCCCCGGGACAGTAATGAAAAACTGTTTTTT
D gene: -; J gene: TRBJ2-1; V gene: TRBV4-3; clone size: many; CDR3 protein: CASSQDWQNNEQFF; CDR3 DNA: TGCGCCAGCAGCCAAGATTGGCAGAACAATGAGCAGTTCTTC
D gene: -; J gene: TRBJ2-5; V gene: TRBV7-8; clone size: few; CDR3 protein: CASSFDTQETQYF; CDR3 DNA: TGTGCCAGCAGCTTTGACACCCAAGAGACCCAGTACTTC
D gene: -; J gene: TRBJ2-5; V gene: TRBV18; clone size: many; CDR3 protein: CASSQDPSKTQYF; CDR3 DNA: TGTGCCAGCTCACAGGATCCTAGCAAGACCCAGTACTTC
D gene: -; J gene: TRBJ1-5; V gene: TRBV23-1; clone size: many; CDR3 protein: CASKLVEETPSNQPQHF; CDR3 DNA: TGCGCCAGCAAGCTCGTGGAAGAGACACCCAGCAATCAGCCCCAGCATTTT
D gene: -; J gene: TRBJ2-3; V gene: TRBV5-1; clone size: many; CDR3 protein: CASSIGADTQYF; CDR3 DNA: TGCGCCAGCTCCATAGGGGCGGATACGCAGTATTTT
D gene: -; J gene: TRBJ2-7; V gene: TRBV28; clone size: many; CDR3 protein: CASSLKGQGNYEQYF; CDR3 DNA: TGTGCCAGCAGTTTAAAGGGCCAGGGGAACTACGAGCAGTACTTC
D gene: -; J gene: TRBJ1-4; V gene: TRBV27; clone size: many; CDR3 protein: CASSLSEGNGEKLFF; CDR3 DNA: TGTGCCAGCAGTTTATCAGAGGGGAACGGAGAAAAACTGTTTTTT
D gene: TRBD2; J gene: TRBJ2-5; V gene: TRBV7-3; clone size: many; CDR3 protein: CASTPSGGAQETQYF; CDR3 DNA: TGTGCCAGCACCCCAAGCGGGGGGGCTCAGGAGACCCAGTACTTC
D gene: TRBD1; J gene: TRBJ1-2; V gene: TRBV10-3; clone size: many; CDR3 protein: CAISESLQGRPFNYGYTF; CDR3 DNA: TGTGCCATCAGTGAGTCCCTACAGGGGCGCCCCTTTAACTATGGCTACACCTTC
D gene: TRBD2; J gene: TRBJ2-3; V gene: TRBV4-1; clone size: many; CDR3 protein: CASSQGEGPRADTQYF; CDR3 DNA: TGCGCCAGCAGCCAAGGGGAGGGGCCCCGGGCAGATACGCAGTATTTT
D gene: TRBD1; J gene: TRBJ2-7; V gene: TRBV9; clone size: few; CDR3 protein: CASSGRDRGIDEQYF; CDR3 DNA: TGTGCCAGCAGCGGCCGGGACAGGGGAATCGACGAGCAGTACTTC
D gene: -; J gene: TRBJ2-7; V gene: TRBV29-1; clone size: -; CDR3 protein: CSVETNRATYEQYF; CDR3 DNA: TGCAGCGTTGAAACGAACAGGGCTACCTACGAGCAGTACTTC
D gene: -; J gene: TRBJ1-2; V gene: TRBV5-4; clone size: many; CDR3 protein: CASSLSLGEGYGYTF; CDR3 DNA: TGTGCCAGCAGCTTATCCCTCGGGGAAGGCTATGGCTACACCTTC
D gene: -; J gene: TRBJ2-3; V gene: TRBV6-6; clone size: many; CDR3 protein: CASSLRGDTQYF; CDR3 DNA: TGTGCCAGCAGCCTCCGGGGGGATACGCAGTATTTT
D gene: TRBD2; J gene: TRBJ2-3; V gene: TRBV9; clone size: -; CDR3 protein: CASSVLPTGSGNTDTQYF; CDR3 DNA: TGTGCCAGCAGCGTACTTCCAACGGGCAGCGGGAACACAGATACGCAGTATTTT
D gene: TRBD1; J gene: TRBJ1-6; V gene: TRBV11-2; clone size: many; CDR3 protein: CASSFRQGGNSPLHF; CDR3 DNA: TGTGCCAGCAGCTTTCGACAGGGGGGGAATTCACCCCTCCACTTT
D gene: TRBD2; J gene: TRBJ2-5; V gene: TRBV6-2/TRBV6-3; clone size: many; CDR3 protein: CASRTSGQETQYF; CDR3 DNA: TGTGCCAGCAGAACTAGCGGGCAAGAGACCCAGTACTTC
D gene: -; J gene: TRBJ1-6; V gene: TRBV5-6; clone size: many; CDR3 protein: CASSLAGGTGSPLHF; CDR3 DNA: TGTGCCAGCAGCTTGGCGGGGGGTACTGGTTCACCCCTCCACTTT
D gene: TRBD1; J gene: TRBJ2-4; V gene: TRBV9; clone size: -; CDR3 protein: CASSPRTGEDKNIQYF; CDR3 DNA: TGTGCCAGCAGCCCCCGGACAGGAGAAGACAAAAACATTCAGTACTTC
D gene: -; J gene: TRBJ1-1; V gene: TRBV23-1; clone size: many; CDR3 protein: CARRRPGPQRGTEAFF; CDR3 DNA: TGCGCCAGAAGAAGACCGGGACCCCAGCGGGGCACTGAAGCTTTCTTT
D gene: -; J gene: TRBJ1-4; V gene: TRBV27; clone size: many; CDR3 protein: CASGSRQSPNEKLFF; CDR3 DNA: TGTGCCAGCGGCTCTCGACAGAGCCCGAATGAAAAACTGTTTTTT
D gene: TRBD1; J gene: TRBJ2-3; V gene: TRBV7-3; clone size: -; CDR3 protein: CASSRDRGDTQYF; CDR3 DNA: TGTGCCAGCAGCCGAGACAGGGGAGATACGCAGTATTTT
D gene: TRBD2; J gene: TRBJ2-3; V gene: TRBV6-4; clone size: many; CDR3 protein: CASSDKRGGPDTQYF; CDR3 DNA: TGTGCCAGCAGTGACAAGCGGGGGGGCCCAGATACGCAGTATTTT
D gene: -; J gene: TRBJ1-1; V gene: TRBV6-5; clone size: many; CDR3 protein: CASRTTGVNTEAFF; CDR3 DNA: TGTGCCAGCAGAACTACAGGAGTGAACACTGAAGCTTTCTTT
D gene: TRBD2; J gene: TRBJ2-3; V gene: TRBV4-3; clone size: few; CDR3 protein: CASSQDWKTSGGVTTDTQYF; CDR3 DNA: TGCGCCAGCAGCCAAGATTGGAAGACTAGCGGGGGGGTCACGACAGATACGCAGTATTTT
D gene: TRBD1; J gene: TRBJ2-2; V gene: TRBV6-1; clone size: -; CDR3 protein: CASSEVQGAGGELFF; CDR3 DNA: TGTGCCAGCAGTGAAGTCCAGGGGGCCGGCGGGGAGCTGTTTTTT
D gene: TRBD2; J gene: TRBJ2-3; V gene: TRBV7-9; clone size: many; CDR3 protein: CASSTAGGITDTQYF; CDR3 DNA: TGTGCCAGCAGCACCGCGGGGGGGATCACAGATACGCAGTATTTT